A selection of T cell receptor beta chains follows, all from one sample in a study of CD8+ T cells in alopecia areata. The data were produced by immunoSEQ multiplex PCR, yet TCRdb's version contains in-frame clones alone and is incomplete. Of fewer than 250,000 clones in the sample, over 60% were seen once. The sequenced sample was CD4+ T cells sorted from blood, obtained at week 4, from a patient treated with tofacitinib. The origin of the receptors is a human donor with alopecia areata. CDR3s include the opening cysteine and the closing phenylalanine or tryptophan. D genes are given only for firm matches. Part of the rows lack a size; the others show once, few, many or a class for expanded clones.

NA	NA	TRBV27	TRBJ2-7	TGTGCCAGTCGACTTAGGAACTCCTACGAGCAGTACTTC	CASRLRNSYEQYF
NA	NA	TRBV7-2	TRBJ1-5	TGTGCCAGCAGCTTTTCAGATAATCAGCCCCAGCATTTT	CASSFSDNQPQHF
NA	once	TRBV9	TRBJ1-2	TGTGCCAGCAGCGTAGGCAGGGGCGGCTACACCTTC	CASSVGRGGYTF
NA	NA	TRBV7-8	TRBJ2-3	TGTGCCAGCAGCGCGATACTGACCCGGGACTCCAGCACAGATACGCAGTATTTT	CASSAILTRDSSTDTQYF
TRBD1	NA	TRBV19	TRBJ2-2	TGTGCCAGTAGGCGCTCTACAGGGGGCGGCACCGGGGAGCTGTTTTTT	CASRRSTGGGTGELFF
NA	once	TRBV4-1	TRBJ1-5	TGCGCCAGCAGCCAAGGGAGCAATCAGCCCCAGCATTTT	CASSQGSNQPQHF
NA	few	TRBV2	TRBJ2-5	TGTGCCATGCAGGTCCTCGGGGAGACCCAGTACTTC	CAMQVLGETQYF
TRBD1	NA	TRBV7-6	TRBJ2-1	TGTGCCAGCAGCAGACAGGGTTCCTACAATGAGCAGTTCTTC	CASSRQGSYNEQFF
TRBD2	once	TRBV28	TRBJ2-4	TGTGCCAGCAGTCGGGACTACCTAGCCAAAAACATTCAGTACTTC	CASSRDYLAKNIQYF
TRBD2	NA	TRBV11-1	TRBJ2-1	TGTGCCAGCAGCTTTGGGGGGACTAGGGTCAATGAGCAGTTCTTC	CASSFGGTRVNEQFF
TRBD1	few	TRBV19	TRBJ1-1	TGTGCCAGTAGTATCCAGACAGGGGTGAACACTGAAGCTTTCTTT	CASSIQTGVNTEAFF
TRBD1	few	TRBV11-2	TRBJ2-1	TGTGCCAGCAGCATTGGACAGGGCCAGATTTCCTACAATGAGCAGTTCTTC	CASSIGQGQISYNEQFF
NA	few	TRBV5-4	TRBJ2-4	TGTGCCAGCAGCTTTTCCCAGGGAGCAAACATTCAGTACTTC	CASSFSQGANIQYF
NA	NA	TRBV18	TRBJ2-7	TGTGCCAGCTCACCACCTAACAGGGTCAACGAGCAGTACTTC	CASSPPNRVNEQYF
TRBD1	NA	TRBV5-1	TRBJ2-3	TGCGCCAGCAGCTCACAGGGGGCTGGGGATACGCAGTATTTT	CASSSQGAGDTQYF
TRBD2	NA	TRBV29-1	TRBJ2-5	TGCAGCGCCCAGGGGACTAGCCAAGAGACCCAGTACTTC	CSAQGTSQETQYF
NA	NA	TRBV29-1	TRBJ1-2	TGCAGCGTTGACACTCGTTGGTCGGGCAGGGCAAACTATGGCTACACCTTC	CSVDTRWSGRANYGYTF
TRBD1	NA	TRBV6-6	TRBJ2-3	TGTGCCATCAGTGACAGGGTCACAGATACGCAGTATTTT	CAISDRVTDTQYF
NA	NA	TRBV7-6	TRBJ2-2	TGTGCCAGCACGACACCGGGACGCGATACCGGGGAGCTGTTTTTT	CASTTPGRDTGELFF
TRBD2	NA	TRBV4-1	TRBJ2-7	TGCGCCAGCAGCCAAGGGTCTAGCGGGGGGGCTATCGCCTACGAGCAGTACTTC	CASSQGSSGGAIAYEQYF
NA	NA	TRBV7-2	TRBJ1-1	TGTGCCAGCAGCTTCGGCGGGGGGCTAAACACTGAAGCTTTCTTT	CASSFGGGLNTEAFF
NA	NA	TRBV7-2	TRBJ1-1	TGTGCCAGCAGCCGTAACCAGGGCGCCCTTGAAGCTTTCTTT	CASSRNQGALEAFF
TRBD1	NA	TRBV18	TRBJ2-3	TGTGCCAGCTCACCCCCGACAGGGGACGGCACAGATACGCAGTATTTT	CASSPPTGDGTDTQYF
NA	NA	TRBV7-2	TRBJ1-1	TGTGCCAGCAGCTTAGGGGGACTTTATGGAAACACTGAAGCTTTCTTT	CASSLGGLYGNTEAFF
TRBD1	NA	TRBV5-6	TRBJ1-4	TGTGCCAGCAGTATCCCTGGACAGGGAGGCGAAAAACTGTTTTTT	CASSIPGQGGEKLFF
NA	few	TRBV20-1	TRBJ1-2	TGCAGTGCTAAACAGTCCTATGGCTACACCTTC	CSAKQSYGYTF
NA	NA	TRBV27	TRBJ2-5	TGTGCCAGCAGTATGAGGGTGAGAGAGACCCAGTACTTC	CASSMRVRETQYF
TRBD1	many	TRBV9	TRBJ1-3	TGTGCCAGCAGCAAAGGGGACAGCTCTGGAAACACCATATATTTT	CASSKGDSSGNTIYF
NA	NA	TRBV30	TRBJ2-5	TGTGCCTGGAGTGTACAGGTCCAAGAGACCCAGTACTTC	CAWSVQVQETQYF
TRBD2	NA	TRBV6-4	TRBJ2-3	TGTGCCAGTTCCATGGGGGGGATTACCCCAGATACGCAGTATTTT	CASSMGGITPDTQYF
NA	NA	TRBV19	TRBJ2-5	TGTGCCAGTAGTATTGAAGGACAGACCTCCCAAGAGACCCAGTACTTC	CASSIEGQTSQETQYF
NA	few	TRBV30	TRBJ1-2	TGTGCCTGGAGCCCGGACGGTAACTATGGCTACACCTTC	CAWSPDGNYGYTF
NA	few	TRBV18	TRBJ2-7	TGTGCCAGCTCACTCAGCCCCGGGACCTACGAGCAGTACTTC	CASSLSPGTYEQYF
TRBD1	few	TRBV2	TRBJ1-4	TGTGCCAGCACCAGGGGGGGTAGCGAAAAACTGTTTTTT	CASTRGGSEKLFF
NA	once	TRBV6-5	TRBJ2-3	TGTGCCAGCGCGGGGGCCCCGGATACGCAGTATTTT	CASAGAPDTQYF
TRBD1	NA	TRBV30	TRBJ1-1	TGTGCCTGGGAGGACAGGATGAACACTGAAGCTTTCTTT	CAWEDRMNTEAFF